This TCR beta chain was retrieved from a study of regulatory T cells in long-lasting Graves disease. This clonotype has only a few counts. The CDR3 has 12 amino acids. Trimming pared 8 bases from V and 5 bases from J, leaving 12 bases between. Germline V gene sequence: CDR1 MDHEN, CDR2 SYDVKM. HTBI primers from iRepertoire and Arm-PCR of CDR3 regions yielded the TCR beta libraries. TCRdb used MiXCR to reprocess the multiplex PCR reads, holding one entry per CDR3 protein. This table holds 680,000 or so distinct CDR3 sequences, around 15% found once. Time point reported: newly diagnosed GD, antithyroid drugs for less than 3 months. There was RNA extracted from PBMCs, and the TCR library was made from it. This sample also appeared in a second study, on T cells in Graves' hyperthyroidism and ophthalmopathy.

The specimen comprised peripheral blood mononuclear cells (PBMCs), sampled at new diagnosis, from a patient treated with antithyroid drugs. The receptor was derived from a woman in her twenties or thirties with Graves disease. V is TRBV28 and J is TRBJ2-5; no clear D gene. CDR3 DNA: TGTGCCAGCTCACCACAAGCGGAGACCCAGTACTTC. This codes for CASSPQAETQYF.